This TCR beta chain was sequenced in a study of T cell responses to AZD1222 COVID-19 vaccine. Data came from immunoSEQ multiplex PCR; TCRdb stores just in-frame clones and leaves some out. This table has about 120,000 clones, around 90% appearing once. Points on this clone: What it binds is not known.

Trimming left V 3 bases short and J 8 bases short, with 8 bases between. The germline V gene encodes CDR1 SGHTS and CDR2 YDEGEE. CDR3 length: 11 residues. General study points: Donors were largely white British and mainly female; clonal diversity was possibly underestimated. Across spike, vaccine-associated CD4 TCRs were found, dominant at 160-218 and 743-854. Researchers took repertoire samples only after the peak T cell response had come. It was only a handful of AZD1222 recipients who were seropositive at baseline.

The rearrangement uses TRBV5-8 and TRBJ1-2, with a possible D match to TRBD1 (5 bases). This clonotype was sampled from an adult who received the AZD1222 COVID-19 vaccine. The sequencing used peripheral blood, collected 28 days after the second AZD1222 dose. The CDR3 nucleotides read TGTGCCAGCAGCTCAGGGTTCGGCTACACCTTC. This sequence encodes CASSSGFGYTF.